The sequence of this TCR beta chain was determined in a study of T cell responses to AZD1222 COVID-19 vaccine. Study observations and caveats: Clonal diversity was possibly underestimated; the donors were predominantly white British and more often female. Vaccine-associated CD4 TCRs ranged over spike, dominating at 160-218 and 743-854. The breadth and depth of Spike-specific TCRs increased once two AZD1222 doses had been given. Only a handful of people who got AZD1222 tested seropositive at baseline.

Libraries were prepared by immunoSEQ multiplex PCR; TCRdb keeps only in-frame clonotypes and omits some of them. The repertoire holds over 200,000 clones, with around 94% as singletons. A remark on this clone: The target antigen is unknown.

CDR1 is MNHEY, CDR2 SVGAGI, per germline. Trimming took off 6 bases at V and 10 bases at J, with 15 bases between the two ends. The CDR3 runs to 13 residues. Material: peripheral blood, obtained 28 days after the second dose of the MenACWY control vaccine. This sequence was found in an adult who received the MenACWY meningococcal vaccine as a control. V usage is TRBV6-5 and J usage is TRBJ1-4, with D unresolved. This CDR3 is CASSPEFSGKLFF. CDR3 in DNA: TGTGCCAGCAGCCCAGAGTTTTCCGGAAAACTGTTTTTT.